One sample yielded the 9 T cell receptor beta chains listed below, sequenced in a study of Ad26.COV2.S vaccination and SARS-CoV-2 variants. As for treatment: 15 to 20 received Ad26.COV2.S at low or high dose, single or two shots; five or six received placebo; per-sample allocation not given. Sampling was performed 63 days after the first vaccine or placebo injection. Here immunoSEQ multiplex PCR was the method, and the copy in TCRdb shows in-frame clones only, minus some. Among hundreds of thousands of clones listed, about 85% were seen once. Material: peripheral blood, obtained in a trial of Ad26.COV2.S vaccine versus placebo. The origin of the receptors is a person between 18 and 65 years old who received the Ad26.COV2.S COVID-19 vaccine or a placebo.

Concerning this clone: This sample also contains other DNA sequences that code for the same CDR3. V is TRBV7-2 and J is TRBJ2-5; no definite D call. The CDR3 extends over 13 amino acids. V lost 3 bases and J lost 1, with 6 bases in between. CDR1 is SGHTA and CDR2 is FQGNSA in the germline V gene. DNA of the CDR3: TGTGCCAGCAGCTTTCGCGGCCAAGAGACCCAGTACTTC. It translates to CASSFRGQETQYF. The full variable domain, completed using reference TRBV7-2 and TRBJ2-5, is GAGVSQSPSNKVTEKGKDVELRCDPISGHTALYWYRQSLGQGLEFLIYFQGNSAPDKSGLPSDRFSAERTGGSVSTLTIQRTQQEDSAVYLCASSFRGQETQYFGPGTRLLVL.

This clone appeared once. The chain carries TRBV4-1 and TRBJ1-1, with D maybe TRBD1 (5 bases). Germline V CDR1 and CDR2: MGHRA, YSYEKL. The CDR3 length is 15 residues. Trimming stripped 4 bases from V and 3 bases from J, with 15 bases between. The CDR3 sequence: CASSRPGPTHTEAFF. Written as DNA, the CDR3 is TGCGCCAGCAGCCGGCCGGGACCGACACACACTGAAGCTTTCTTT.

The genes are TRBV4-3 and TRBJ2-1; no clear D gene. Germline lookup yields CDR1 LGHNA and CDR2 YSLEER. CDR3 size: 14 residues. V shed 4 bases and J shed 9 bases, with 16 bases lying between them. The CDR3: CASSRGRTLSEQFF. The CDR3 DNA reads TGCGCCAGCAGCCGAGGTAGGACCCTTAGTGAGCAGTTCTTC.

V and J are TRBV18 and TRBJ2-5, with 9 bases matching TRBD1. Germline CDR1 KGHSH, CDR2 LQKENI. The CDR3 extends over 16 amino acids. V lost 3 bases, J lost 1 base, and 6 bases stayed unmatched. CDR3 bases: TGTGCCAGCTCACCTTCCGGGACAGGGCCCCAAGAGACCCAGTACTTC. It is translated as CASSPSGTGPQETQYF.

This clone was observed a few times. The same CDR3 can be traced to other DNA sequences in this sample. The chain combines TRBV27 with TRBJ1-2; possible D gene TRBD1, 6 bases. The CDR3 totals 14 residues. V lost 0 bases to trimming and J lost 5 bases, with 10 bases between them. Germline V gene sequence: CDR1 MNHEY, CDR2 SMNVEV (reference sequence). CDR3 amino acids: CASSLSAGAYGYTF. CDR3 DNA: TGTGCCAGCAGTTTATCGGCGGGGGCTTATGGCTACACCTTC.

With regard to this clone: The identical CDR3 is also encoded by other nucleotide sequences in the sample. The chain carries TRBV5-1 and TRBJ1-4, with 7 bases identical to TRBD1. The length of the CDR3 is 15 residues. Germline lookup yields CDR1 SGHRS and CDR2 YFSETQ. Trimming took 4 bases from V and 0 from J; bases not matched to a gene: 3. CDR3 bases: TGCGCCAGCAGCCTCGGGACAGCAACTAATGAAAAACTGTTTTTT. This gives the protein CASSLGTATNEKLFF.

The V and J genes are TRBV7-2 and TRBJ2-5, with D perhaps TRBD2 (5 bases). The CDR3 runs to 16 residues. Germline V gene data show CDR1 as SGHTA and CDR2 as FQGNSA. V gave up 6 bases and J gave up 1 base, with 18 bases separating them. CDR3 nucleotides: TGTGCCAGCAGTCAAGCCCGAGGGCAGCTCCAAGAGACCCAGTACTTC. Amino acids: CASSQARGQLQETQYF. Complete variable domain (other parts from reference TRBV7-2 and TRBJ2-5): GAGVSQSPSNKVTEKGKDVELRCDPISGHTALYWYRQSLGQGLEFLIYFQGNSAPDKSGLPSDRFSAERTGGSVSTLTIQRTQQEDSAVYLCASSQARGQLQETQYFGPGTRLLVL.

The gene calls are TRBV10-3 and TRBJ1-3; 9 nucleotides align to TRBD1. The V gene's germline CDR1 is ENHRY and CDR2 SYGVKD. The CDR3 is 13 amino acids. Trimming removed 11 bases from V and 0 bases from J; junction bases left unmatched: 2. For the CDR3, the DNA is TGTGCCGCGACAGGGGGCTCTGGAAACACCATATATTTT. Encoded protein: CAATGGSGNTIYF.

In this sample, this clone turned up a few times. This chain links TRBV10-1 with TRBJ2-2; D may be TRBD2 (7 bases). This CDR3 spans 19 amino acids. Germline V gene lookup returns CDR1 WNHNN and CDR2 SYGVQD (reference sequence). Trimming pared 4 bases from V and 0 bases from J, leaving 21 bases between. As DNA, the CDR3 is TGCGCCAGCAGTGCGGGGGGAACCAGAGCAGGGGCGAACACCGGGGAGCTGTTTTTT. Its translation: CASSAGGTRAGANTGELFF.